This T cell receptor beta chain is from a study of control samples from healthy donors and cancer patients. Generated by immunoSEQ multiplex PCR, the TCRdb table keeps only in-frame clones and is missing some. The sample has over 80,000 clones; around four fifths are singletons. The CDR3 runs 14 residues. V was shortened by 2 bases and J by 3 bases, with 10 bases between the two germline ends. Germline assignment: CDR1 LNHDA and CDR2 SQIVND (reference sequence). The sequenced sample consisted of blood. The clonotype originates from a man aged 25-45 years in good health. The rearrangement uses TRBV19 and TRBJ2-5; weak D call: TRBD1 (6 bases). The CDR3 reads CASSIRSGEETQYF. The DNA for the CDR3 is TGTGCCAGTAGTATAAGGTCAGGGGAAGAGACCCAGTACTTC.